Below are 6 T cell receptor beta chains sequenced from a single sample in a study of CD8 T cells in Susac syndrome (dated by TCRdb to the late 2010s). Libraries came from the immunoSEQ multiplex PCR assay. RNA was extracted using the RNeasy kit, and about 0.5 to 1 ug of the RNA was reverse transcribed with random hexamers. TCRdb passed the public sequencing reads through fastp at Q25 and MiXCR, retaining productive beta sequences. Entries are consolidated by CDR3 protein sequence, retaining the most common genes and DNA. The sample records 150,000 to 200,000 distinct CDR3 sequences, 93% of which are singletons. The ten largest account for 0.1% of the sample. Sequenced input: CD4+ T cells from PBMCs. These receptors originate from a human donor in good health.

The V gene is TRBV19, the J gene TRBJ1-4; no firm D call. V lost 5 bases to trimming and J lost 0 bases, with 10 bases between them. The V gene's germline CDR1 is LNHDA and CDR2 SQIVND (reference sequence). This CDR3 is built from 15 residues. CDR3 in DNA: TGTGCCAGTAGTGTCCGACCCGCAACTAATGAAAAACTGTTTTTT. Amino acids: CASSVRPATNEKLFF.

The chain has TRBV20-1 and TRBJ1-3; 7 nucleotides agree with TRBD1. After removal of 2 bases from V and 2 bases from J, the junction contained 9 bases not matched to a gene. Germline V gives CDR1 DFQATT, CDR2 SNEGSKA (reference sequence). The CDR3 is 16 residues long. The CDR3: CSARFEGQQTGNTIYF. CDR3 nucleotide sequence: TGCAGTGCTAGATTCGAGGGACAGCAGACTGGAAACACCATATATTTT.

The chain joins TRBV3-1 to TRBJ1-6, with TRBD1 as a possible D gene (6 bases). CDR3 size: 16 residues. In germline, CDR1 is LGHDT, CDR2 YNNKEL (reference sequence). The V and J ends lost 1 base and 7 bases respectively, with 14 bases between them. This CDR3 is CASSQAPGGANSPLHF. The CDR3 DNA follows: TGTGCCAGCAGCCAAGCCCCTGGGGGGGCGAATTCACCCCTCCACTTT.

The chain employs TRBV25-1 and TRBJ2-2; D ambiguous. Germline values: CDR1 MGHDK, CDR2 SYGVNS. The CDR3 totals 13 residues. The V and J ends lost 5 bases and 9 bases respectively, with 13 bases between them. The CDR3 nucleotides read TGTGCCAGCAGTCTACATGGGCGGTGGGAGCTGTTTTTT. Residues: CASSLHGRWELFF.

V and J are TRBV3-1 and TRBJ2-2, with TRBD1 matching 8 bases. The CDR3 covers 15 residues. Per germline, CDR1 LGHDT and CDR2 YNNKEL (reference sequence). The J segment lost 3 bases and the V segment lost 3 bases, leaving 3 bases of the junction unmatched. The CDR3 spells CASSQGQAYTGELFF. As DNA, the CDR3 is TGTGCCAGCAGCCAGGGACAGGCCTACACCGGGGAGCTGTTTTTT.

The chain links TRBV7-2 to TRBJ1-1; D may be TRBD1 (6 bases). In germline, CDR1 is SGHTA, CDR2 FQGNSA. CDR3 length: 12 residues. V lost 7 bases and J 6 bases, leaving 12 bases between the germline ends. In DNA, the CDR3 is TGTGCCAGCAACCTGGACAGTTCTGAAGCTTTCTTT. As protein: CASNLDSSEAFF. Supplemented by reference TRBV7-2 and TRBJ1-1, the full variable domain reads GAGVSQSPSNKVTEKGKDVELRCDPISGHTALYWYRQSLGQGLEFLIYFQGNSAPDKSGLPSDRFSAERTGGSVSTLTIQRTQQEDSAVYLCASNLDSSEAFFGQGTRLTVV.